Listed below are T cell receptor beta chains from one sample, sequenced in a study of T cells in Graves' hyperthyroidism and ophthalmopathy. One entry per CDR3 protein, called by TCRdb with MiXCR from the multiplex PCR reads. The table lists 450,000 to 500,000 distinct CDR3 sequences, 22% of them singletons, with 49% in the top ten. Sequenced material: blood. These receptors were taken from a woman between 70 and 85 years old with Graves' ophthalmopathy. Both conserved end residues are part of each CDR3. D genes are given only for firm matches. Some rows mark clone size as missing; the rest say once, few, many or name a class of expanded clone.

TRBV25-1	TRBJ2-3	NA	NA	CASSAHRDSTDTQYF	TGTGCCAGCAGTGCTCACCGGGACAGCACAGATACGCAGTATTTT
TRBV30	TRBJ2-1	NA	NA	CAWTQGYNEQFF	TGTGCCTGGACTCAGGGCTACAATGAGCAGTTCTTC
TRBV5-1	TRBJ2-2	few	NA	CASKSDLTGELFF	TGCGCCAGCAAAAGTGATCTCACCGGGGAGCTGTTTTTT
TRBV3-1	TRBJ2-5	NA	TRBD2	CASSQERGETQYF	TGTGCCAGCAGCCAAGAGCGGGGGGAGACCCAGTACTTC
TRBV5-1	TRBJ2-1	few	NA	CASTQAVTSYNEQFF	TGCGCCAGCACACAAGCGGTTACCTCCTACAATGAGCAGTTCTTC
TRBV11-2	TRBJ1-3	NA	NA	CASSPESGSGNTIYF	TGTGCCAGCAGCCCCGAAAGTGGCTCTGGAAACACCATATATTTT
TRBV5-1	TRBJ2-2	few	TRBD2	CASIWTSGTNTGELFF	TGCGCCAGCATATGGACTAGCGGGACGAACACCGGGGAGCTGTTTTTT
TRBV5-6	TRBJ2-3	few	NA	CASSLGSPDTQYF	TGTGCCAGCAGCTTGGGGTCCCCCGATACGCAGTATTTT
TRBV6-1	TRBJ1-2	few	TRBD1	CASSETGQGTGYGYTF	TGTGCCAGCAGTGAAACGGGACAGGGTACGGGCTATGGCTACACCTTC
TRBV19	TRBJ1-1	few	NA	CASSMGLTANTEAFF	TGTGCCAGTAGTATGGGTTTGACAGCGAACACTGAAGCTTTCTTT
TRBV20-1	TRBJ2-1	once	NA	CSAYLGTASGEQFF	TGCAGTGCCTATTTAGGCACAGCTTCTGGTGAGCAGTTCTTC
TRBV7-2	TRBJ2-3	few	TRBD2	CASSLGSGRVDTQYF	TGTGCCAGCAGCTTAGGTAGCGGGAGGGTGGATACGCAGTATTTT
TRBV30	TRBJ1-2	NA	NA	CAWSAGGGGLYGYTF	TGTGCCTGGAGTGCAGGAGGGGGAGGCCTCTATGGCTACACCTTC
TRBV7-6	TRBJ2-1	many	TRBD2	CASSATPLAGHEQFF	TGTGCCAGCAGCGCGACCCCACTAGCGGGGCATGAGCAGTTCTTC
TRBV11-2	TRBJ2-7	NA	NA	CASSGIRLGTYEQYF	TGTGCCAGCAGCGGAATCAGGCTAGGGACTTACGAGCAGTACTTC
TRBV5-1	TRBJ2-5	NA	NA	CATSLLGVGGRETQYF	TGCGCCACCAGCTTGTTAGGGGTTGGGGGGCGAGAGACCCAGTACTTC
TRBV20-1	TRBJ2-3	few	TRBD2	CSAASGRAFTDTQYF	TGCAGTGCTGCGAGCGGGAGGGCCTTCACAGATACGCAGTATTTT
TRBV6-1	TRBJ1-5	many	NA	CAGGTARSQHF	TGTGCCGGGGGGACGGCCCGGTCCCAGCATTTT
TRBV25-1	TRBJ1-2	NA	TRBD1	CASGTGGLGGYTF	TGTGCCAGTGGGACAGGGGGCCTTGGTGGCTACACCTTC
TRBV2	TRBJ1-4	NA	NA	CASSDGQPVEKLFF	TGTGCCAGCAGTGACGGACAGCCAGTTGAAAAACTGTTTTTT
TRBV20-1	TRBJ1-1	NA	TRBD1	CSAFGQASTEAFF	TGCAGTGCCTTCGGACAGGCGTCCACTGAAGCTTTCTTT
TRBV7-2	TRBJ2-7	many	NA	CASSLGMHEQYF	TGTGCCAGCAGCTTAGGGATGCACGAGCAGTACTTC
TRBV10-3	TRBJ1-2	NA	TRBD1	CAISEGQGGGYTF	TGTGCCATCAGTGAGGGACAGGGGGGTGGCTACACCTTC
TRBV9	TRBJ2-7	few	TRBD2	CASSVALAGVEQYF	TGTGCCAGCAGCGTAGCCCTAGCGGGAGTCGAGCAGTACTTC
TRBV7-2	TRBJ1-1	NA	NA	CASSLQVLGNTEAFF	TGTGCCAGCAGCTTGCAGGTTCTGGGGAACACTGAAGCTTTCTTT
TRBV6-1	TRBJ1-5	few	NA	CASSEAQPQHF	TGTGCCAGCAGTGAAGCCCAGCCCCAGCATTTT
TRBV5-1	TRBJ1-5	many	NA	CASSLDTGSSQPQHF	TGCGCCAGCAGCTTGGATACAGGGAGTTCTCAGCCCCAGCATTTT
TRBV27	TRBJ1-6	few	NA	CASSLRGDSPLHF	TGTGCCAGCAGTTTAAGGGGGGATTCACCCCTCCACTTT
TRBV7-3	TRBJ1-5	NA	NA	CASSYYSSRAPQHF	TGTGCCAGCAGCTATTACAGCTCGCGGGCGCCCCAGCATTTT
TRBV30	TRBJ1-2	NA	TRBD1	CASSFQDRANYGYTF	TGTGCCAGCAGCTTCCAGGACAGGGCTAACTATGGCTACACCTTC
TRBV3-1	TRBJ1-1	few	NA	CASSQTLGQSNTEAFF	TGTGCCAGCAGCCAAACACTCGGCCAGTCCAACACTGAAGCTTTCTTT
TRBV30	TRBJ2-7	NA	TRBD1	CAWSLPDRGPYEQYF	TGTGCCTGGAGCCTCCCGGACAGGGGGCCCTACGAGCAGTACTTC
TRBV28	TRBJ2-4	many	TRBD2	CASSRTSEIGIQYF	TGTGCCAGCAGTCGGACTAGCGAAATTGGCATTCAGTACTTC
TRBV19	TRBJ1-1	NA	NA	CASSIVQGDTEAFF	TGTGCCAGTAGTATCGTTCAGGGTGACACTGAAGCTTTCTTT
TRBV20-1	TRBJ2-7	NA	NA	CSARVPGKRYEQYF	TGCAGTGCTAGAGTCCCAGGGAAGCGCTACGAGCAGTACTTC
TRBV10-1	TRBJ2-5	few	TRBD2	CASSPGRVQETQYF	TGCGCCAGCAGCCCCGGGAGGGTCCAAGAGACCCAGTACTTC
TRBV11-2	TRBJ2-2	few	TRBD2	CASSSTSGSRELFF	TGTGCCAGCAGCTCGACTAGCGGGAGTCGGGAGCTGTTTTTT